The 17 T cell receptor beta chains below all came from one sample that was sequenced in a study of T cell repertoires in cytomegalovirus infection. MiXCR was run by TCRdb on the reads, yielding one entry per CDR3 protein. Of roughly 220,000 distinct CDR3 sequences listed, about 38% were seen once; the top ten hold approximately 59%. For these TCRs, the target antigens are not known. Sample: CD8+ T cells from cultured PBMCs, taken from culture after CMV antigen stimulation. Receptors originate from a human donor in good health (CMV status not recorded). Some clones in this sample may be carry-over from other donors' samples.

This clonotype appeared a few times. The chain carries TRBV29-1 and TRBJ1-2; the D is unclear. This CDR3 spans 12 amino acids. Germline lookup yields CDR1 SQVTM and CDR2 ANQGSEA. V lost 1 base to trimming and J lost 4 bases, with 7 bases between them. The CDR3 loop reads CSVEGESYGYTF. CDR3 DNA sequence: TGCAGCGTTGAAGGGGAGAGCTATGGCTACACCTTC.

V and J are TRBV6-6 and TRBJ2-3, with D possibly TRBD2 on 5 matching bases. The CDR3 is 15 amino acids. CDR1 and CDR2 (germline): MNHNY, SVGAGI (reference sequence). V lost 2 bases, J lost 2 bases, and 11 bases lay in between. This CDR3 is CASSYMGENTDTQYF. CDR3 nucleotide sequence: TGTGCCAGCAGTTACATGGGAGAAAACACAGATACGCAGTATTTT.

A remark on this clonotype: The conserved phenylalanine or tryptophan normally closing the CDR3 is absent here, so this likely arose from a read error. The V gene is TRBV7-6, the J gene TRBJ2-1; 12 bases are a match to TRBD2. V gave up 8 bases and J gave up 7 bases; unmatched junction bases: 6. The CDR3 runs to 14 residues. CDR1 and CDR2 from the germline V gene are SGHVS and FNYEAQ. DNA for the CDR3: TGTGCCAGCCGTCCTAGCGGGGGGGAAAATGAGCAGTTCTTA. It encodes CASRPSGGENEQFL.

The gene calls are TRBV5-1 and TRBJ1-1; 7 positions match TRBD1. From germline, CDR1 is SGHRS and CDR2 YFSETQ. The V segment lost 4 bases and the J segment 0 bases; nucleotides outside the gene matches: 6. This CDR3 region has 15 residues. The CDR3 nucleotides read TGCGCCAGCAGCCCGGTACAGGGGTTGAACACTGAAGCTTTCTTT. It specifies CASSPVQGLNTEAFF. Supplemented by reference TRBV5-1 and TRBJ1-1, the full variable domain reads KAGVTQTPRYLIKTRGQQVTLSCSPISGHRSVSWYQQTPGQGLQFLFEYFSETQRNKGNFPGRFSGRQFSNSRSEMNVSTLELGDSALYLCASSPVQGLNTEAFFGQGTRLTVV.

The rearrangement joins TRBV24-1 to TRBJ2-7, with 10 bases aligning to TRBD1. This CDR3 is 15 amino acids long. Looked up from germline, CDR1 is KGHDR and CDR2 is SFDVKD. V trimming: 4 bases; J trimming: 2 bases; junction bases outside the gene matches: 4. CDR3 sequence: CATSDPGTGAYEQYF. In DNA, the CDR3 is TGTGCCACCAGTGACCCCGGGACAGGGGCCTACGAGCAGTACTTC.

A few counts support this clonotype. The J gene is TRBJ1-3, the V gene TRBV5-1; D gene uncertain. The CDR3 runs to 15 residues. V lost 0 bases to trimming and J lost 0 bases, with 7 bases between them. The germline CDR1 and CDR2 sequences are SGHRS and YFSETQ. This chain's CDR3 is CASSLGASSGNTIYF. CDR3 coding DNA: TGCGCCAGCAGCTTGGGGGCATCCTCTGGAAACACCATATATTTT. Filled out from reference TRBV5-1 and TRBJ1-3, the complete variable domain reads KAGVTQTPRYLIKTRGQQVTLSCSPISGHRSVSWYQQTPGQGLQFLFEYFSETQRNKGNFPGRFSGRQFSNSRSEMNVSTLELGDSALYLCASSLGASSGNTIYFGEGSWLTVV.

The V gene is TRBV5-1, the J gene TRBJ2-7, with D possibly TRBD1 on 6 matching bases. Germline CDR1 reads SGHRS; CDR2 reads YFSETQ. The V end lost 4 bases, the J end lost 2 bases, and 16 bases lay between the germline ends. The CDR3 contains 15 residues. The CDR3 nucleotides read TGCGCCAGCAGCCACCTAAACAGGGTGGCCTACGAGCAGTACTTC. Encoded protein: CASSHLNRVAYEQYF.

This clonotype was counted a single time. The V and J genes are TRBV5-6 and TRBJ1-6, with TRBD1 identical over 9 bases. This CDR3 region has 13 residues. Germline V lookup: CDR1 SGHDT, CDR2 YYEEEE. V was clipped by 6 bases and J by 14 bases; unmatched bases: 9. The CDR3 DNA reads TGTGCCAGCACGCCGGACAGGGGTCGGACCCTCCACTTT. It encodes CASTPDRGRTLHF.

The J gene is TRBJ2-1, the V gene TRBV5-6, with 13 nucleotides matching TRBD2. Germline V CDR1 and CDR2: SGHDT, YYEEEE. This CDR3 spans 13 amino acids. Trimming at V came to 5 bases and at J to 10 bases, leaving 3 bases not matched to a gene. The DNA of the CDR3 is TGTGCCAGCAGTACGGGACTAGCGGGAGAGCAGTTCTTC. It codes for CASSTGLAGEQFF.

This clonotype was seen once. The rearrangement links TRBV6-1 to TRBJ2-3, with 7 bases lining up with TRBD1. CDR3 size: 16 residues. Per the germline V gene, CDR1 is MNHNS and CDR2 is SASEGT. J was trimmed by 5 bases and V by 1 base; bases with no gene match: 9. CDR3 loop: CASSEGPVPGGDTQYF. DNA for the CDR3: TGTGCCAGCAGTGAAGGTCCGGTCCCAGGGGGAGATACGCAGTATTTT.

The rearrangement uses TRBV4-1 and TRBJ2-1; 8 nucleotides line up with TRBD2. Trimming at V came to 1 base and at J to 4 bases, leaving 9 bases not matched to a gene. Per germline, CDR1 MGHRA and CDR2 YSYEKL. This CDR3 region has 17 residues. The CDR3 DNA sequence: TGCGCCAGCAGCCAAGGGGGACTAGAATCCACTTACAATGAGCAGTTCTTC. It encodes CASSQGGLESTYNEQFF.

The table lists this clonotype with a few counts. This chain connects TRBV6-6 to TRBJ1-5; D unclear. The CDR3 consists of 17 residues. Germline CDR1 reads MNHNY; CDR2 reads SVGAGI (reference sequence). The V end lost 0 bases, the J end lost 0 bases, and 12 bases lay between the germline ends. In nucleotides, the CDR3 is TGTGCCAGCAGTTACTCGAGTCCGAGTTTTAGCAATCAGCCCCAGCATTTT. Amino acid sequence: CASSYSSPSFSNQPQHF.

In its sample, this clonotype was seen many times. V usage is TRBV7-6 and J usage is TRBJ2-5; D unresolved. With 3 bases removed from V and 5 bases from J, the gap between germline ends came to 13 bases. The CDR3 consists of 14 residues. Germline CDR1 SGHVS, CDR2 FNYEAQ. The CDR3 DNA sequence: TGTGCCAGCAGCTTCATCGGAAAATCGGAGACCCAGTACTTC. Amino acids: CASSFIGKSETQYF.

This clonotype has only a few counts. This chain joins TRBV7-6 and TRBJ2-1; 9 bases are shared with TRBD2. Germline CDR1 SGHVS, CDR2 FNYEAQ. CDR3 length equals 15 residues. V lost 3 bases and J lost 9; bases outside the gene matches: 9. CDR3 nucleotide sequence: TGTGCCAGCAGCTTCCCTCCGGGACTAGCAGTTGAGCAGTTCTTC. This codes for CASSFPPGLAVEQFF.

The V gene is TRBV27, the J gene TRBJ1-1; 8 nucleotides agree with TRBD1. V dropped 6 bases and J dropped 3; count of bases not matched to a gene: 9. This CDR3 is 15 amino acids long. Germline lookup yields CDR1 MNHEY and CDR2 SMNVEV (reference sequence). The DNA for the CDR3 is TGTGCCAGCAGACGTGACAGGGGAGGGGACACTGAAGCTTTCTTT. Its translation: CASRRDRGGDTEAFF.

The chain recombines TRBV2 with TRBJ1-3, with no clear D. The V gene lost 0 bases and the J gene lost 0 bases, with 12 bases spanning the gap. Germline CDR1 and CDR2: SNHLY and FYNNEI. The CDR3 spans 17 residues. CDR3 DNA sequence: TGTGCCAGCAGTGAAGCGCTTTTTGAGGCCTCTGGAAACACCATATATTTT. The encoded protein is CASSEALFEASGNTIYF.

The DNA of the CDR3 is TGCAGTGCTAGAGAAGGAGCTAGCGGGAGGACCAGCTCCTACGAGCAGTACTTC. This encodes CSAREGASGRTSSYEQYF. This sequence joins TRBV20-1 and TRBJ2-7; TRBD2 matches at 11 bases. The CDR3 length is 18 residues. V trimming: 0 bases; J trimming: 0 bases; junction bases outside the gene matches: 10. Germline V CDR1 and CDR2: DFQATT, SNEGSKA (reference sequence).